The next 18 T cell receptor beta chains were all read from a single sample in a study of blood T cell repertoires in COVID-19. Clones were read by immunoSEQ multiplex PCR, and TCRdb kept only the in-frame ones, dropping some. Among roughly 430,000 clones listed, roughly 86% were seen once. The sequenced material came from PBMCs or T cells enriched from blood (not recorded which). The receptors derive from a woman in her thirties or forties with acute COVID-19.

This clone has a single count. The chain employs TRBV11-2 and TRBJ2-3, with 7 bases lining up with TRBD2. The CDR3 loop spans 15 amino acids. Germline CDR1 and CDR2: SGHAT and FQNNGV. This CDR3 reads CASGSARGNTDTQYF. CDR3 in DNA: TGTGCAAGCGGGTCTGCGCGGGGGAATACAGATACGCAGTATTTT.

The chain combines TRBV6-5 with TRBJ1-2, with D perhaps matching TRBD1 (6 bases). CDR1 and CDR2 (germline): MNHEY, SVGAGI. V lost 6 bases and J lost 4, with 15 bases in between. This CDR3 has 14 residues. CDR3 sequence (DNA): TGTGCCAGCAGATTCAGGGGCGGGGGCTATGGCTACACCTTC. Its protein product is CASRFRGGGYGYTF.

V usage is TRBV29-1 and J usage is TRBJ2-2; 8 bases line up with TRBD1. Germline assignment: CDR1 SQVTM and CDR2 ANQGSEA. J gave up 7 bases and V 7 bases, and 8 bases lay outside the gene matches. This CDR3 comprises 13 residues. In DNA, the CDR3 is TGCAGCGCCATCGTTGGACAGGGCGGGGAGCTGTTTTTT. It translates to CSAIVGQGGELFF.

The chain couples TRBV6-5 to TRBJ2-7; D might be TRBD1 (6 bases). The V end lost 4 bases, the J end lost 1 base, and 11 bases lay between the germline ends. The CDR3 has 14 amino acids. Germline values: CDR1 MNHEY, CDR2 SVGAGI. CDR3 protein: CASSFHRESYEQYF. Here the CDR3 DNA reads TGTGCCAGCAGTTTCCACAGGGAATCCTACGAGCAGTACTTC.

J is TRBJ1-2 and V is TRBV5-1, with TRBD1 matching over 10 bases. The CDR3 contains 22 residues. Losses at the gene ends were 2 bases for V and 4 bases for J; bases not matched to a gene: 26. In germline, CDR1 is SGHRS, CDR2 YFSETQ. CDR3 residues: CASSFLLPKPGQGNSPFYGYTF. In DNA form, the CDR3 reads TGCGCCAGCAGCTTCCTCCTACCTAAACCGGGACAGGGGAACAGCCCGTTCTATGGCTACACCTTC.

V usage is TRBV7-2 and J usage is TRBJ2-3; 9 bases line up with TRBD2. CDR3 size: 14 residues. V dropped 5 bases and J dropped 5; count of bases not matched to a gene: 5. Germline CDR1 is SGHTA and CDR2 is FQGNSA. The CDR3, as DNA: TGTGCCAGCAGCCTCGCGGGGGGGTTAGATACGCAGTATTTT. Its translation is CASSLAGGLDTQYF.

About this clone itself: Additional DNA sequences in this sample encode the identical CDR3. V usage is TRBV3-1 (or the pseudogene TRBV3-2) and J usage is TRBJ1-2; no clear D gene. The CDR3 length is 12 residues. CDR1 is LGHDT and CDR2 is YNNKEL in the germline V gene (reference sequence). Trimming took 3 bases from V and 5 from J, leaving 7 bases between them. CDR3 amino acids: CASSHRVYGYTF. The CDR3 DNA reads TGTGCCAGCAGCCACCGGGTTTATGGCTACACCTTC.

This clone was observed once. CDR3 loop: CASGGMTGGTYGYTF. CDR3 sequence (DNA): TGTGCCAGCGGAGGAATGACAGGGGGAACATATGGCTACACCTTC. V gene TRBV6-5 combines with J gene TRBJ1-2; TRBD1 agrees at 9 bases. The junction had 12 bases not matched to a gene; V was cut back by 8 bases and J by 5 bases. The CDR3 has 15 residues. The germline V gene encodes CDR1 MNHEY and CDR2 SVGAGI.

The sample holds one count of this clone. V is TRBV18 and J is TRBJ2-3; D uncertain. The V end lost 2 bases, the J end lost 2 bases, and 14 bases lay between the germline ends. CDR3 length: 16 residues. Germline V CDR1 and CDR2: KGHSH, LQKENI. CDR3 sequence reads: CASSPEASQTTDTQYF. CDR3 nucleotide sequence: TGTGCCAGCTCACCAGAGGCCAGCCAGACCACAGATACGCAGTATTTT.

Comments on this clone: Other DNA sequences in the sample encode the same CDR3. The chain employs TRBV5-1 and TRBJ1-1; D is perhaps TRBD1 (6 bases). This CDR3 region has 13 residues. From germline, CDR1 is SGHRS and CDR2 YFSETQ. Trimming cost V 3 bases and J 1 base, with 7 bases left between them. The CDR3 loop is CASSSQGNTEAFF. The CDR3 nucleotides read TGCGCCAGCAGCTCACAGGGGAACACTGAAGCTTTCTTT. Looking up the rest from reference TRBV5-1 and TRBJ1-1 gives the full variable domain: KAGVTQTPRYLIKTRGQQVTLSCSPISGHRSVSWYQQTPGQGLQFLFEYFSETQRNKGNFPGRFSGRQFSNSRSEMNVSTLELGDSALYLCASSSQGNTEAFFGQGTRLTVV.

V and J are TRBV5-1 and TRBJ2-5; D is possibly TRBD2 (6 bases). The CDR3 is 14 residues long. Trimming pared 0 bases from V and 5 bases from J, leaving 11 bases between. The V gene's germline CDR1 is SGHRS and CDR2 YFSETQ. In DNA, the CDR3 is TGCGCCAGCAGCTTGGGCGGGGTTGGCGAGACCCAGTACTTC. Translation gives CASSLGGVGETQYF.

V is TRBV5-5 and J is TRBJ1-4, with TRBD1 matching over 10 bases. V was clipped by 5 bases and J by 8 bases; unmatched bases: 9. CDR1 and CDR2 (germline): SGHKS, YYEKEE (reference sequence). This CDR3 spans 15 amino acids. The chain's CDR3 is CASSSAGQGLEKLFF. In DNA form, the CDR3 reads TGTGCCAGCAGTTCAGCGGGACAGGGGCTGGAAAAACTGTTTTTT.

The chain links TRBV27 to TRBJ1-4; D may be TRBD1 (6 bases). V lost 0 bases to trimming and J lost 10 bases, with 12 bases between them. CDR1 and CDR2 from the germline V gene are MNHEY and SMNVEV (reference sequence). This CDR3 has 14 residues. The CDR3 nucleotides read TGTGCCAGCAGTTTATCGGGGGCGCAGGGAAAACTGTTTTTT. Protein: CASSLSGAQGKLFF. Variable domain in full (rest from reference TRBV27 and TRBJ1-4): EAQVTQNPRYLITVTGKKLTVTCSQNMNHEYMSWYRQDPGLGLRQIYYSMNVEVTDKGDVPEGYKVSRKEKRNFPLILESPSPNQTSLYFCASSLSGAQGKLFFGSGTQLSVL.

Remarks on this clone: This CDR3 is also generated by other DNA sequences in the sample. The chain employs TRBV5-1 and TRBJ1-1; D possibly corresponds to TRBD1 (5 bases). This CDR3 has 14 amino acids. Trimming cost V 0 bases and J 5 bases, with 11 bases left between them. Germline loops: CDR1 SGHRS, CDR2 YFSETQ. This CDR3 is CASSLGAGNTEAFF. The CDR3 nucleotides are TGCGCCAGCAGCTTGGGGGCAGGGAATACTGAAGCTTTCTTT.

V and J are TRBV9 and TRBJ1-2; TRBD1 matches at 8 bases. In germline, CDR1 is SGDLS, CDR2 YYNGEE. CDR3 size: 15 residues. J was trimmed by 4 bases and V by 4 bases; bases with no gene match: 9. The CDR3 sequence is CASSKQGGLSYGYTF. DNA of the CDR3: TGTGCCAGCAGCAAACAGGGGGGGCTCAGCTATGGCTACACCTTC.

CDR3 in DNA: TGTGCCAGCAGCTTGCAAGCGGGGGATACCTACGAGCAGTACTTC. Protein: CASSLQAGDTYEQYF. J is TRBJ2-7 and V is TRBV5-5; 8 nucleotides align to TRBD2. CDR3 length equals 15 residues. Trimming removed 1 base from V and 2 bases from J; junction bases left unmatched: 5. CDR1 is SGHKS and CDR2 is YYEKEE in the germline V gene (reference sequence).

The sample holds one count of this clone. This chain uses TRBV29-1 with TRBJ2-3; D perhaps matches TRBD2 (5 bases). This CDR3 contains 12 residues. V was pared by 7 bases and J by 3 bases, with 11 bases between. Germline values: CDR1 SQVTM, CDR2 ANQGSEA. CDR3 sequence (DNA): TGCAGCGCCGCTGGAGGTACAGATACGCAGTATTTT. This codes for CSAAGGTDTQYF.

The rearrangement uses TRBV27 and TRBJ2-6; TRBD1 matches at 10 bases. This CDR3 contains 18 residues. The V gene end was trimmed by 5 bases and the J gene end by 3 bases; junction bases not matched to a gene: 10. From germline, CDR1 is MNHEY and CDR2 SMNVEV (reference sequence). CDR3 sequence: CASSAPGQGISGANVLTF. The DNA of the CDR3 is TGTGCCAGCAGTGCACCGGGACAGGGGATTAGTGGGGCCAACGTCCTGACTTTC.